This passage covers 7 T cell receptor beta chains from one sample sequenced in a study of Ad26.COV2.S vaccination and SARS-CoV-2 variants listed by TCRdb under 2021. The library was obtained by the immunoSEQ multiplex PCR assay. The table comes from immuneACCESS by way of TCRdb, which keeps in-frame sequences with V and J called. Part of the clones is missing from these tables; in studies checked, under half for an unresolved V gene and the rest for unknown reasons. Here the sample has some 450,000 clones; roughly 87% occur a single time. The ten largest clones represent 4.3% of the sample. The intended sense of this specimen's treatment or condition label: roughly 18 received Ad26.COV2.S at low or high dose, single or two shots; about 5 received placebo; per-sample allocation not given. Repertoires of vaccine and placebo recipients were sequenced from samples collected on day 63 after the first injection.

The sequencing here drew on peripheral blood, taken in a trial of Ad26.COV2.S vaccine versus placebo. Receptors originate from a person between 18 and 59 years old who received the Ad26.COV2.S COVID-19 vaccine or a placebo.

The V call is TRBV28, the J call TRBJ2-5; D is ambiguous. V was cut by 7 bases and J by 4 bases, with 19 bases left in between. The CDR3 runs to 15 residues. The germline V gene encodes CDR1 MDHEN and CDR2 SYDVKM. This CDR3 reads CASIPRSQVIETQYF. CDR3 nucleotides: TGTGCCAGCATCCCTAGGAGTCAGGTGATAGAGACCCAGTACTTC.

The chain joins TRBV27 to TRBJ1-2; 9 bases match TRBD1. Germline lookup yields CDR1 MNHEY and CDR2 SMNVEV (reference sequence). The length of the CDR3 is 14 residues. Trimming removed 0 bases from V and 8 bases from J; junction bases left unmatched: 4. CDR3 nucleotides: TGTGCCAGCAGTTTATCAGGGACAGGGCAGGGCTACACCTTC. Translated, it gives CASSLSGTGQGYTF.

The J gene is TRBJ2-2, the V gene TRBV7-9; TRBD1 matches at 8 bases. Trimming removed 4 bases from V and 3 bases from J; junction bases left unmatched: 7. CDR1 is SEHNR, CDR2 FQNEAQ, per germline (reference sequence). The length of the CDR3 is 16 residues. The chain's CDR3 is CASSSWTGWDTGELFF. The DNA for the CDR3 is TGTGCCAGCAGCTCTTGGACAGGGTGGGACACCGGGGAGCTGTTTTTT.

In the case of this clone: The junction shows a germline mismatch at one end, possibly a read error. The chain has TRBV14 and TRBJ2-7; TRBD2 aligns across 9 bases. Germline CDR1 SGHDN, CDR2 FVKESK. This CDR3 contains 14 residues. The CDR3 loop is CASSYSGGPYEQYF. CDR3 DNA: TGTGCCAGCAGCTATAGCGGGGGCCCCTATGAGCAGTACTTC.

J is TRBJ2-1 and V is TRBV30, with D perhaps given as TRBD1 or TRBD2 (5 bases each). The germline CDR1 and CDR2 sequences are GTSNPN and SVGIG (reference sequence). The CDR3 consists of 13 residues. The ends were cut back, 2 bases at V and 6 bases at J, with 11 bases in the middle. CDR3 protein: CAWSPGTFNEQFF. In DNA, the CDR3 is TGTGCCTGGAGTCCAGGGACCTTCAATGAGCAGTTCTTC.

The chain employs TRBV7-9 and TRBJ2-3; TRBD2 aligns across 7 bases. This CDR3 has 16 amino acids. Trimming cost V 5 bases and J 2 bases; bases outside gene matches: 10. Germline V gene data show CDR1 as SEHNR and CDR2 as FQNEAQ (reference sequence). CDR3 sequence: CASSPQTSANTDTQYF. The CDR3 bases are TGTGCCAGCAGCCCCCAAACTAGCGCGAACACAGATACGCAGTATTTT.

The chain recombines TRBV7-2 with TRBJ2-5; D is uncertain. There are 15 residues in the CDR3. With 1 base removed from V and 5 bases from J, the gap between germline ends came to 14 bases. Germline CDR1 SGHTA, CDR2 FQGNSA. In DNA, the CDR3 is TGTGCCAGCAGCTTAGTGGCCCAGACCCCCGAGACCCAGTACTTC. Its translation is CASSLVAQTPETQYF.